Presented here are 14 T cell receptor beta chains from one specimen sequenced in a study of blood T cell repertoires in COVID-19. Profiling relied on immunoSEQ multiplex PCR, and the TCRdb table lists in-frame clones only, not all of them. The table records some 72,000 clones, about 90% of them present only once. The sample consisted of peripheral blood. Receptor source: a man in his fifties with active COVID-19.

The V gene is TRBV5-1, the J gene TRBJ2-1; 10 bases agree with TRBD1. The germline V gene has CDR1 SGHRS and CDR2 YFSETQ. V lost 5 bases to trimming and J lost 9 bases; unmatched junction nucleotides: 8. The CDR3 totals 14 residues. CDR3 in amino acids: CASRPGQGLSEQFF. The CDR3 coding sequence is TGCGCCAGCAGGCCGGGACAGGGGTTGAGTGAGCAGTTCTTC.

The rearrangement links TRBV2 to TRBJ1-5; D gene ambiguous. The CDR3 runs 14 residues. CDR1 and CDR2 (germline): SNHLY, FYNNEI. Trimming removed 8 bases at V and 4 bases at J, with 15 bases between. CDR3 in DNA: TGTGCCAGCTCGATCTGGGCCTCGAATCAGCCCCAGCATTTT. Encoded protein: CASSIWASNQPQHF. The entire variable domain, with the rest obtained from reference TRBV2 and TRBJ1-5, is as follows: EPEVTQTPSHQVTQMGQEVILRCVPISNHLYFYWYRQILGQKVEFLVSFYNNEISEKSEIFDDQFSVERPDGSNFTLKIRSTKLEDSAMYFCASSIWASNQPQHFGDGTRLSIL.

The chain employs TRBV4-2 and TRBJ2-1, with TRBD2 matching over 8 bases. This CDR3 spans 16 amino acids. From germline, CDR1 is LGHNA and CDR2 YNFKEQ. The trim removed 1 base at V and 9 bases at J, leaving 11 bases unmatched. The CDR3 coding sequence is TGTGCCAGCAGCCAAGGCGCGGGAGGCACCTTCAGTGAGCAGTTCTTC. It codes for CASSQGAGGTFSEQFF.

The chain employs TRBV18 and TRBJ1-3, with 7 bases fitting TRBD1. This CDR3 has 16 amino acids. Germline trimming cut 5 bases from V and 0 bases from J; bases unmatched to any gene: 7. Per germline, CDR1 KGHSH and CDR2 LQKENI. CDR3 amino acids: CASSTRQGRSGNTIYF. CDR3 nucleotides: TGTGCCAGCTCAACTAGACAGGGCCGCTCTGGAAACACCATATATTTT.

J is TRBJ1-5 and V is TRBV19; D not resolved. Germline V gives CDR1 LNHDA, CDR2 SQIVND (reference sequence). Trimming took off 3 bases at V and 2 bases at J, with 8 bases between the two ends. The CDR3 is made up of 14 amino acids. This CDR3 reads CASSILLGNQPQHF. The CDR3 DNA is TGTGCCAGTAGTATCCTATTGGGCAATCAGCCCCAGCATTTT.

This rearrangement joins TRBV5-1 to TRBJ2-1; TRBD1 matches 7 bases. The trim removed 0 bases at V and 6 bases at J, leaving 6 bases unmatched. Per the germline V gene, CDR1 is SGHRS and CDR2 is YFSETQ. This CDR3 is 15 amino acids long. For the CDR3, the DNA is TGCGCCAGCAGCTTGGTCCTGGACAGGTTCAATGAGCAGTTCTTC. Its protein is CASSLVLDRFNEQFF.

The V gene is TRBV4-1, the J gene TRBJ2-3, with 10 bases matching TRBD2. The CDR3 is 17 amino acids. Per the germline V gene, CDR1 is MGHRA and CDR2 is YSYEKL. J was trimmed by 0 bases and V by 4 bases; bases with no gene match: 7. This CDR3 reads CASSLTPSGGSTDTQYF. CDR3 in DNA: TGCGCCAGCAGCCTGACCCCTAGCGGGGGTAGCACAGATACGCAGTATTTT.

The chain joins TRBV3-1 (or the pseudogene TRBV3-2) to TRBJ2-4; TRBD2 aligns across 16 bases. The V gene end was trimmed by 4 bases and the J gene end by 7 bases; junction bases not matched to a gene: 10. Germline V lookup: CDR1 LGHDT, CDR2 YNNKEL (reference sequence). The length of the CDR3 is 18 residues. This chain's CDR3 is CASSPGGTSGRAGNIQYF. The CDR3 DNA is TGTGCCAGCAGCCCCGGGGGGACTAGCGGGAGGGCCGGTAACATTCAGTACTTC.

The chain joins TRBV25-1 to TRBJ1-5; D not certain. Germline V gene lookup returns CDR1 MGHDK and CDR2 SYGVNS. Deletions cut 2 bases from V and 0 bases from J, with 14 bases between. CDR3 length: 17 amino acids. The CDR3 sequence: CASSERRGKASNQPQHF. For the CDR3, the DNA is TGTGCCAGCAGTGAACGGCGAGGCAAGGCTAGCAATCAGCCCCAGCATTTT.

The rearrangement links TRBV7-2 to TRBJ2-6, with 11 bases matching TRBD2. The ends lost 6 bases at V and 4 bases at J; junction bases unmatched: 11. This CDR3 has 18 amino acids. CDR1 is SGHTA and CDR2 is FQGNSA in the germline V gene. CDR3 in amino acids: CASSYRLAGRSGANVLTF. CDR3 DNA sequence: TGTGCCAGCAGTTATAGACTAGCGGGGCGGTCCGGGGCCAACGTCCTGACTTTC.

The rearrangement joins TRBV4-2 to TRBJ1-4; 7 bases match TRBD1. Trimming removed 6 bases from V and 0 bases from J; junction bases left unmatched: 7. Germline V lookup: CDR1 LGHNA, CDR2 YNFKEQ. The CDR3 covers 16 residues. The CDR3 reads CASRVGQIATNEKLFF. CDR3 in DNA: TGTGCCAGCAGGGTGGGACAGATTGCAACTAATGAAAAACTGTTTTTT.

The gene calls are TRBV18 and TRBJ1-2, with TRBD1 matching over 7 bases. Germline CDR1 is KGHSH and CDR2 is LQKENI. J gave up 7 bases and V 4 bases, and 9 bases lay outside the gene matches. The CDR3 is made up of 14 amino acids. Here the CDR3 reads CASSRYRGAAGYTF. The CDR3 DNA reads TGTGCCAGCTCACGATACAGGGGCGCCGCTGGCTACACCTTC.

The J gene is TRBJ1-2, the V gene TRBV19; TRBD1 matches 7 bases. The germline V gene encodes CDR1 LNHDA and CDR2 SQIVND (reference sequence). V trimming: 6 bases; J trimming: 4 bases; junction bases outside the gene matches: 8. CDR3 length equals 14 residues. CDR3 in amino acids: CASRPQQGSYGYTF. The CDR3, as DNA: TGTGCCAGTAGGCCCCAACAGGGGTCCTATGGCTACACCTTC.

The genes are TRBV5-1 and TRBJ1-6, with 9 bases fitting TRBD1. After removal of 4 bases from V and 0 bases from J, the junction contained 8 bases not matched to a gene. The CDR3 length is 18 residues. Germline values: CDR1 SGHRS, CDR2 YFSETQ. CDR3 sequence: CASSAGQGISSYNSPLHF. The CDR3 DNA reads TGCGCCAGCAGCGCGGGACAGGGAATAAGCTCCTATAATTCACCCCTCCACTTT.